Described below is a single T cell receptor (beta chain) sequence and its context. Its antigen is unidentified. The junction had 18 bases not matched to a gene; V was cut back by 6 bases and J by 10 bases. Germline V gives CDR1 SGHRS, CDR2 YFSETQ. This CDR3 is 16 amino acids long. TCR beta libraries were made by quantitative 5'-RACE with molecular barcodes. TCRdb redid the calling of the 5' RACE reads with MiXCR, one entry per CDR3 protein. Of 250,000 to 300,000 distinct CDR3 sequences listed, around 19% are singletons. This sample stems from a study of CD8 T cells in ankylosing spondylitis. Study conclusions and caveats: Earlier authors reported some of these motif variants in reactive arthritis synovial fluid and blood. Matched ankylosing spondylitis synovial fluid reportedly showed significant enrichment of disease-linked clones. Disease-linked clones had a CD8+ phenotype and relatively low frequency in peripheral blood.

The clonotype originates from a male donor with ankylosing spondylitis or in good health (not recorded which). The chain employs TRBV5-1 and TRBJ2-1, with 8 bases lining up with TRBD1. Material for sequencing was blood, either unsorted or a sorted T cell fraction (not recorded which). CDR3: CASTRTGQELQEEQFF. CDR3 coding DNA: TGCGCCAGCACCCGGACGGGACAGGAATTACAAGAAGAGCAGTTCTTC.